This note documents a single T cell receptor (beta chain) sequence. Antigen specificity is unknown. The entry originates in a study of OX40 agonist ivuxolimab in advanced cancers. Findings and limits, study-wide: Clonal expansion from baseline to week 6 occurred in both CD4+ and CD8+ T cells. In CD8+ T cells, expanded clones were on average more numerous than in CD4+.

V gave up 0 bases and J gave up 10 bases, with 13 bases separating them. The CDR3 extends over 15 amino acids. CDR1 and CDR2 from the germline V gene are SGHAT and FQNNGV. The table came from immunoSEQ multiplex PCR; TCRdb's copy has only in-frame clones and leaves some out. The sample records some 23,000 clones, approximately 90% being singletons. This TCR came from an adult with an advanced solid tumor such as melanoma, head and neck, liver or kidney cancer. The sequencing used CD4+ or CD8+ T cells sorted from blood, collected in a trial of the OX40 agonist ivuxolimab. V is TRBV11-2 and J is TRBJ1-6, with D tentatively TRBD1 (6 bases). CDR3 protein: CASSLDLQGWSPLHF. In DNA form, the CDR3 reads TGTGCCAGCAGCTTAGATTTGCAGGGGTGGTCACCCCTCCACTTT.